This TCR beta chain is drawn from a study of cytomegalovirus exposure and HLA in healthy donors. Study-level background: Previous work identified roughly 110 million unique TCR beta sequences from around 200 million T cells.

Amplification used 60 Vbeta primers and 13 Jbeta primers. Profiling relied on immunoSEQ multiplex PCR, and the TCRdb table lists in-frame clones only, not all of them. Of 100,000 or so clones in the sample, roughly four fifths were seen once. General study points: Most of the TCR beta V segments (in an earlier analysis) were productive either about 87% or about 30% of the time.

Comments on this clone: Its antigen is unidentified.

The germline CDR1 and CDR2 sequences are ENHRY and SYGVKD. V lost 11 bases to trimming and J lost 5 bases, with 13 bases between them. CDR3 length: 12 residues. The sample comprised PBMCs. This chain uses TRBV10-3 with TRBJ2-1; D remains ambiguous. The clonotype was recovered from a male donor in good health and CMV-seropositive. CDR3 sequence (DNA): TGTGCCTTCTCAGGCCCCAACAATGAGCAGTTCTTC. Protein sequence: CAFSGPNNEQFF.